This paragraph reports one TCR beta chain. Its matching antigen is unknown. This sample was included in a study of T cell repertoires in cytomegalovirus infection. Study-level background: Indicated by public TCR beta signatures were CMV infection and matching HLA type.

The germline V gene encodes CDR1 DFQATT and CDR2 SNEGSKA (reference sequence). Between the trimmed V and J ends, which lost 6 bases and 3 bases, there was a span of 11 bases. This CDR3 region has 13 residues. MiXCR, run by TCRdb on the reads, gives a single entry per CDR3 protein. The repertoire has about 220,000 distinct CDR3 sequences, less than 50% of them found once; the top ten carry about 60%. The TCR originated in a human donor in good health (CMV status not recorded). Some clones in this sample may be carry-over from other donors' samples. This material consisted of CD8+ T cells from cultured PBMCs, taken from culture after CMV antigen stimulation. The rearrangement links TRBV20-1 to TRBJ2-2; D not resolved. The CDR3 is CSAPSRDTGELFF. CDR3 nucleotide sequence: TGCAGTGCCCCCTCCCGGGACACCGGGGAGCTGTTTTTT.